This T cell receptor beta chain was identified during a study of patients and donors after allogeneic stem cell transplantation. Germline V gives CDR1 LNHNV, CDR2 YYDKDF (reference sequence). CDR3 length: 15 residues. Trimming removed 1 base at V and 1 base at J, with 9 bases between. MiXCR, applied by TCRdb to the RT-PCR reads, yields one record per CDR3 protein. The sample yields approximately 200,000 distinct CDR3 sequences, around two fifths seen once. The TCR sequence derives from a human donor who was either an allogeneic HSCT recipient or a stem cell or donor lymphocyte infusion donor (not recorded which). It is not recorded whose cells these are; they may come from a transplant donor. The sequenced sample consisted of blood, either unsorted or a sorted T cell fraction (not recorded which). V gene TRBV15 combines with J gene TRBJ2-3; tentatively, D is TRBD2 (6 bases). The CDR3 sequence: CATSRGGERTDTQYF. DNA of the CDR3: TGTGCCACCAGCAGAGGCGGGGAGCGCACAGATACGCAGTATTTT.